The T cell receptor beta chain described here comes from a study of blood T cell repertoires in COVID-19. Study in general: COVID-19 samples, acute and convalescent, were from the United States, Italy and Spain. T cells, B-cell-depleted T cells, or PBMCs supplied cDNA or gDNA.

Germline values: CDR1 MDHEN, CDR2 SYDVKM. V gave up 2 bases and J gave up 8 bases, with 9 bases separating them. There are 12 residues in the CDR3. This clone was counted once. How the authors handled the data: Counts of nucleated cells, estimated from reference gene primer amplification, were obtained. Clones were read by immunoSEQ multiplex PCR, and TCRdb kept only the in-frame ones, dropping some. D and trimming were read from the DNA, whereas the V and J calls and clone size are those reported in that table. Here the sample spans about 45,000 clones, 83% being singletons. The sequence derives from a man of 80 years or more in a cohort sampled during active COVID-19. Sequenced sample: peripheral blood. The chain uses TRBV28 and TRBJ1-2, with D perhaps matching TRBD1 (5 bases). The CDR3: CASSLARGGYTF. DNA of the CDR3: TGTGCCAGCAGTTTAGCGCGGGGGGGCTACACCTTC.